This passage covers 19 T cell receptor beta chains from one sample sequenced in a study of CD8 T cells in ankylosing spondylitis. TCRdb itself ran the 5' RACE reads through MiXCR, one entry per CDR3 protein. Among more than 600,000 distinct CDR3 sequences, roughly 19% were seen once, and the ten largest hold over 15%. These receptors' targets are unknown. Study findings and constraints: Ankylosing spondylitis blood seemed to carry a telltale TCR beta motif made of under ten highly homologous variants.

Sequenced sample: blood, either unsorted or a sorted T cell fraction (not recorded which). These receptors were collected from a male donor with ankylosing spondylitis.

This clonotype has more than one count but fewer than ten. This chain links TRBV20-1 with TRBJ2-5, with unresolved D. Trimming left V 3 bases short and J 2 bases short, with 16 bases between. The CDR3 consists of 15 residues. CDR1 DFQATT and CDR2 SNEGSKA come from the germline V gene (reference sequence). CDR3 in DNA: TGCAGTGCTAGGGGAATACTGGACCGACAAGAGACCCAGTACTTC. It encodes CSARGILDRQETQYF.

This clonotype was seen a few times. The chain has TRBV24-1 and TRBJ2-2, with D unclear. The V and J ends lost 4 bases and 2 bases respectively, with 10 bases between them. The length of the CDR3 is 15 residues. Germline CDR1 reads KGHDR; CDR2 reads SFDVKD. The CDR3 loop is CATSDPRINTGELFF. CDR3 DNA sequence: TGTGCCACCAGTGACCCCCGGATCAACACCGGGGAGCTGTTTTTT.

The chain employs TRBV10-2 and TRBJ2-3; TRBD2 agrees at 7 bases. CDR3 length equals 14 residues. J lost 2 bases, V lost 8 bases, and 7 bases had no gene match. Germline CDR1 is WSHSY and CDR2 is SAAADI. The CDR3 DNA reads as TGCGCCAGCCTTAGCGGGTCTAACACAGATACGCAGTATTTT. It encodes CASLSGSNTDTQYF.

A remark on this clonotype: This sequence may be a read error, since a much larger clone differs from it by one base. The chain joins TRBV7-2 to TRBJ1-5, with D unclear. CDR3 length equals 15 residues. Germline assignment: CDR1 SGHTA and CDR2 FQGNSA. The CDR3 bases are TGTGCCAGCAGATTAGGAGGGTACAACAATCAGCCCCAGCATTTT. Translating gives CASRLGGYNNQPQHF.

The V gene is TRBV18, the J gene TRBJ2-5, with 10 nucleotides matching TRBD1. Trimming removed 5 bases from V and 6 bases from J; junction bases left unmatched: 12. Germline CDR1 KGHSH, CDR2 LQKENI. This CDR3 has 16 residues. The CDR3 nucleotides are TGTGCCAGCTCAAACAATCGACAGGGGGCTGGAAAGACCCAGTACTTC. This translates into CASSNNRQGAGKTQYF.

This clonotype was counted between two and nine times. This chain connects TRBV5-1 to TRBJ2-5, with 13 bases lining up with TRBD2. With V trimmed by 3 bases and J by 5 bases, 7 bases remained unmatched. Germline V gives CDR1 SGHRS, CDR2 YFSETQ. The CDR3 length is 16 residues. CDR3 DNA sequence: TGCGCCAGCAGCTCCGGACTAGCGGGGGATATTGAGACCCAGTACTTC. Amino acids: CASSSGLAGDIETQYF.

This clonotype came up once. The rearrangement uses TRBV14 and TRBJ2-3; the match to TRBD1 covers 12 bases. V dropped 1 base and J dropped 4; count of bases not matched to a gene: 6. Germline loops: CDR1 SGHDN, CDR2 FVKESK. The CDR3 sequence is 17 residues long. The CDR3 region has the DNA TGTGCCAGCAGCCAAGGGGACAGGGGGCGCACCGCAGATACGCAGTATTTT. This translates into CASSQGDRGRTADTQYF.

This clonotype was counted between two and nine times. The CDR3 DNA sequence: TGCAGTGCTGTCGAGACAGGGGTATATCAGCCCCAGCATTTT. Protein sequence: CSAVETGVYQPQHF. V is TRBV20-1 and J is TRBJ1-5, with 8 bases that match TRBD1. CDR3 length: 14 residues. Trimming took 5 bases from V and 5 from J; bases not matched to a gene: 8. Looked up from germline, CDR1 is DFQATT and CDR2 is SNEGSKA (reference sequence).

This clonotype was detected once. The V call is TRBV6-1, the J call TRBJ1-2; no firm D call. Germline CDR1 is MNHNS and CDR2 is SASEGT. V dropped 4 bases and J dropped 4 bases, with 22 bases sitting between them. The CDR3 is 17 residues long. The CDR3 DNA reads as TGTGCCAGCAGTGGTTCGAGCACACAGAGTCACAGCTATGGCTACACCTTC. Protein sequence: CASSGSSTQSHSYGYTF.

This clonotype was picked up a small number of times. The V gene is TRBV12-3 or TRBV12-4, the J gene TRBJ2-7; 7 nucleotides align to TRBD1. This CDR3 has 15 residues. Trimming removed 3 bases from V and 3 bases from J; junction bases left unmatched: 8. The CDR3 protein is CASSFGTGAGYEQYF. The CDR3 DNA sequence: TGTGCCAGCAGTTTCGGAACAGGGGCCGGCTACGAGCAGTACTTC.

The chain joins TRBV28 to TRBJ2-1, with D possibly matching TRBD2 (5 bases). With 5 bases removed from V and 0 bases from J, the gap between germline ends came to 11 bases. Germline values: CDR1 MDHEN, CDR2 SYDVKM. The CDR3 runs 15 residues. CDR3 in DNA: TGTGCCAGCAGTATAGCGTCGAGCTCCTACAATGAGCAGTTCTTC. Protein: CASSIASSSYNEQFF.

This sequence joins TRBV2 and TRBJ2-2; D gene ambiguous. The CDR3 has 12 residues. Germline V CDR1 and CDR2: SNHLY, FYNNEI. V lost 6 bases, J lost 6 bases, and 8 bases lay in between. The CDR3 DNA is TGTGCCAGCAGGGGAAGGGCCGGGGAGCTGTTTTTT. Its translation is CASRGRAGELFF.

The table lists this clonotype with a few counts. CDR3 bases: TGTGCCAGCAGCTCTACCCTAGGGAGGGGGGGAAACAATGAGCAGTTCTTC. Protein sequence: CASSSTLGRGGNNEQFF. The rearrangement uses TRBV7-2 and TRBJ2-1; maybe TRBD2 (7 bases). The germline gives CDR1 SGHTA, CDR2 FQGNSA. The CDR3 runs 17 residues. V lost 4 bases and J lost 5, with 21 bases in between.

The chain is built from TRBV12-3 or TRBV12-4 and TRBJ2-2; D may be TRBD1 or TRBD2 (5 bases each). Trimming took off 5 bases at V and 8 bases at J, with 12 bases between the two ends. The CDR3 is 13 residues long. The CDR3 protein is CASSPLGVGELFF. The CDR3 bases are TGTGCCAGCAGTCCGTTGGGGGTTGGGGAGCTGTTTTTT.

V is TRBV28 and J is TRBJ2-3, with D uncertain. Trimming took 2 bases from V and 3 from J, leaving 9 bases between them. The CDR3 length is 14 residues. The germline CDR1 and CDR2 sequences are MDHEN and SYDVKM. The CDR3 region has the DNA TGTGCCAGCAGTTTAAGTATGGGGACAGATACGCAGTATTTT. It translates to CASSLSMGTDTQYF. The whole variable domain, remainder taken from reference TRBV28 and TRBJ2-3, is DVKVTQSSRYLVKRTGEKVFLECVQDMDHENMFWYRQDPGLGLRLIYFSYDVKMKEKGDIPEGYSVSREKKERFSLILESASTNQTSMYLCASSLSMGTDTQYFGPGTRLTVL.

The V call is TRBV20-1, the J call TRBJ2-1; 14 positions match TRBD2. V was clipped by 3 bases and J by 6 bases; unmatched bases: 25. Germline-derived CDR1 and CDR2 are DFQATT and SNEGSKA (reference sequence). There are 22 residues in the CDR3. CDR3 loop: CSARRGQGGPGLAGVFPNEQFF. The DNA of the CDR3 is TGCAGTGCTAGGAGGGGACAGGGGGGGCCGGGACTAGCGGGAGTTTTTCCCAATGAGCAGTTCTTC.

This sequence joins TRBV27 and TRBJ2-7, with D perhaps TRBD2 (5 bases). Germline-derived CDR1 and CDR2 are MNHEY and SMNVEV (reference sequence). This CDR3 spans 14 amino acids. V lost 6 bases to trimming and J lost 0 bases, with 12 bases between them. Here the CDR3 DNA reads TGTGCCAGCAGGTGGGGAGCCAGCTCCTACGAGCAGTACTTC. Translated: CASRWGASSYEQYF.

The chain links TRBV20-1 to TRBJ1-2, with D hard to call. The CDR3 has 14 amino acids. CDR1 and CDR2 from the germline V gene are DFQATT and SNEGSKA (reference sequence). The ends were cut back, 1 base at V and 0 bases at J, with 9 bases in the middle. The CDR3 reads CSARAPRSNYGYTF. CDR3 in DNA: TGCAGTGCTAGAGCGCCCAGATCTAACTATGGCTACACCTTC.

This clonotype was seen a handful of times. The chain couples TRBV10-2 to TRBJ1-6; TRBD1 might be the D (6 bases). Germline loops: CDR1 WSHSY, CDR2 SAAADI. V lost 4 bases to trimming and J lost 7 bases, with 14 bases between them. This CDR3 region has 15 residues. The CDR3 sequence is CASSAQGKINSPLHF. The CDR3, as DNA: TGCGCCAGCAGTGCCCAGGGGAAGATCAATTCACCCCTCCACTTT.